The source of this T cell receptor (beta chain) is a study of blood T cell repertoires in COVID-19. In the authors' methods: Counts of nucleated cells, estimated from reference gene primer amplification, were obtained. Assay used: immunoSEQ multiplex PCR; TCRdb lists only in-frame clones, some missing. The V and J calls and clone size come from that table; D and trimming were worked out from the DNA. Among roughly 150,000 clones, 65% to 90% were seen once, and the ten largest hold 7.2%. Germline V gene lookup returns CDR1 KGHSH and CDR2 LQKENI. The CDR3 sequence is 16 residues long. J was trimmed by 0 bases and V by 3 bases; bases with no gene match: 6.

This chain uses TRBV18 with TRBJ2-7; 9 positions match TRBD2. This TCR came from a woman in her forties or fifties in a cohort sampled during active or convalescent COVID-19. Sample: peripheral blood. The CDR3 reads CASSPVSGGFSYEQYF. CDR3 bases: TGTGCCAGCTCACCGGTCAGCGGGGGGTTCTCCTACGAGCAGTACTTC.